A single sample gave rise to the 14 T cell receptor beta chains below, sequenced in a study of CD8 T cells in Susac syndrome. Reverse transcription of about 0.45 to 1 ug RNA used random hexamers. MiXCR, applied by TCRdb to the immunoSEQ multiplex PCR reads, yields one record per CDR3 protein. The sample has about 64,000 distinct CDR3 sequences, 90% to 95% seen once; the top ten hold under 0.6%. The material sequenced was CD8+ T cells from PBMCs. The origin of the receptors is a human donor with multiple sclerosis.

The gene calls are TRBV29-1 and TRBJ1-4; D gene uncertain. From germline, CDR1 is SQVTM and CDR2 ANQGSEA. V dropped 7 bases and J dropped 0 bases, with 15 bases sitting between them. The CDR3 has 15 amino acids. In DNA, the CDR3 is TGCAGCGCCCCGACATTCAACGCAACTAATGAAAAACTGTTTTTT. Protein product: CSAPTFNATNEKLFF. Filled out from reference TRBV29-1 and TRBJ1-4, the complete variable domain reads SAVISQKPSRDICQRGTSLTIQCQVDSQVTMMFWYRQQPGQSLTLIATANQGSEATYESGFVIDKFPISRPNLTFSTLTVSNMSPEDSSIYLCSAPTFNATNEKLFFGSGTQLSVL.

The V gene is TRBV13, the J gene TRBJ1-2; D call uncertain. The CDR3 is 17 amino acids. The germline V gene encodes CDR1 PRHDT and CDR2 FYEKMQ (reference sequence). V dropped 2 bases and J dropped 0 bases, with 16 bases sitting between them. CDR3 amino acids: CASSLLGGQKANYGYTF. The CDR3 DNA follows: TGTGCCAGCAGCTTATTGGGCGGGCAGAAGGCTAACTATGGCTACACCTTC.

The rearrangement uses TRBV20-1 and TRBJ2-7, with TRBD1 identical over 8 bases. With 4 bases clipped from V and 4 bases from J, the junction kept 12 bases outside the gene matches. This CDR3 comprises 15 residues. CDR1 and CDR2 from the germline V gene are DFQATT and SNEGSKA (reference sequence). The CDR3 is CSAISGGQVDYEQYF. As DNA, the CDR3 is TGCAGTGCTATTTCTGGGGGACAGGTAGATTACGAGCAGTACTTC.

The V call is TRBV28, the J call TRBJ2-1; D might be TRBD1 (6 bases). The germline V and J ends were trimmed by 5 bases and 3 bases, with 23 bases remaining between them. The CDR3 spans 18 residues. CDR1 and CDR2 from the germline V gene are MDHEN and SYDVKM. The CDR3 loop reads CASSTDRALRGYYNEQFF. As DNA, the CDR3 is TGTGCCAGCAGTACCGACCGCGCCCTTAGGGGGTACTACAATGAGCAGTTCTTC.

As to this clonotype: At one boundary the junction diverges from the germline segment, which might be a read error. The V and J genes are TRBV12-3 or TRBV12-4 and TRBJ1-2; TRBD1 might be the D (5 bases). This CDR3 is built from 12 residues. CDR3 DNA sequence: TGTGCCAGCAGTTTAGCGGGAGGGGAACCGCTGTTC. This gives the protein CASSLAGGEPLF.

The chain employs TRBV6-1 and TRBJ2-7, with D unclear. The CDR3 spans 17 residues. V was trimmed by 6 bases and J by 0 bases, leaving 21 bases between them. Germline loops: CDR1 MNHNS, CDR2 SASEGT. The CDR3 sequence: CASSPLPADGDSYEQYF. For the CDR3, the DNA is TGTGCCAGCAGCCCCTTACCGGCAGATGGGGACTCCTACGAGCAGTACTTC.

The chain carries TRBV27 and TRBJ2-7; maybe TRBD2 (6 bases). From germline, CDR1 is MNHEY and CDR2 SMNVEV (reference sequence). The ends were cut back, 4 bases at V and 0 bases at J, with 10 bases in the middle. This CDR3 is built from 14 residues. The CDR3 region has the DNA TGTGCCAGCAGTTCGGGGGACGGCTCCTACGAGCAGTACTTC. Protein: CASSSGDGSYEQYF.

The genes are TRBV4-2 and TRBJ1-2; 8 nucleotides align to TRBD1. Germline CDR1 LGHNA, CDR2 YNFKEQ. V lost 3 bases and J lost 11; bases outside the gene matches: 8. This CDR3 has 13 residues. The CDR3 DNA is TGTGCCAGCAGCCAGGAGACAGGGGACATTTACACCTTC. Translated: CASSQETGDIYTF.

The chain uses TRBV13 and TRBJ2-3, with TRBD2 matching over 8 bases. The CDR3 has 16 residues. Trimming at V came to 4 bases and at J to 2 bases, leaving 8 bases not matched to a gene. Germline V CDR1 and CDR2: PRHDT, FYEKMQ (reference sequence). CDR3 protein: CASSYSLAETTDTQYF. As DNA, the CDR3 is TGTGCCAGCAGCTACTCACTAGCGGAGACCACAGATACGCAGTATTTT.

This clonotype was counted between two and nine times. The V call is TRBV28, the J call TRBJ2-7, with D maybe TRBD1 (6 bases). V lost 4 bases and J 2 bases, leaving 15 bases between the germline ends. Per germline, CDR1 MDHEN and CDR2 SYDVKM. The CDR3 consists of 15 residues. This chain's CDR3 is CASSSYRQDTYEQYF. The CDR3 DNA reads as TGTGCCAGCAGTTCGTATAGACAGGATACCTACGAGCAGTACTTC. Complete variable domain (other parts from reference TRBV28 and TRBJ2-7): DVKVTQSSRYLVKRTGEKVFLECVQDMDHENMFWYRQDPGLGLRLIYFSYDVKMKEKGDIPEGYSVSREKKERFSLILESASTNQTSMYLCASSSYRQDTYEQYFGPGTRLTVT.

This clonotype has only one observation. The rearrangement joins TRBV18 to TRBJ2-1, with 12 bases aligning to TRBD2. This CDR3 has 16 amino acids. Germline CDR1 reads KGHSH; CDR2 reads LQKENI. V lost 6 bases and J lost 1; bases outside the gene matches: 4. The CDR3 spells CASSPGLAGSYNEQFF. CDR3 nucleotides: TGTGCCAGCTCCCCGGGACTAGCGGGTTCCTACAATGAGCAGTTCTTC.

This chain uses TRBV20-1 with TRBJ1-1; possible D gene TRBD1, 5 bases. Germline values: CDR1 DFQATT, CDR2 SNEGSKA (reference sequence). With 0 bases removed from V and 4 bases from J, the gap between germline ends came to 12 bases. The CDR3 has 14 amino acids. CDR3 amino acids: CSARDPAGTTEAFF. The CDR3 DNA sequence: TGCAGTGCTAGAGATCCAGCAGGGACCACTGAAGCTTTCTTT.

This clonotype was counted between two and nine times. The chain joins TRBV13 to TRBJ2-7; the D gene is possibly TRBD1 (5 bases). Deletions cut 5 bases from V and 4 bases from J, with 21 bases between. In germline, CDR1 is PRHDT, CDR2 FYEKMQ (reference sequence). CDR3 size: 16 residues. CDR3 in amino acids: CASSATVGAESYEQYF. The DNA for the CDR3 is TGTGCCAGCAGCGCTACTGTAGGGGCCGAGTCGTACGAGCAGTACTTC.

This clonotype was seen a few times. The chain couples TRBV6-1 to TRBJ2-5, with 10 bases identical to TRBD2. This CDR3 is built from 13 residues. Germline V gene sequence: CDR1 MNHNS, CDR2 SASEGT. The ends lost 10 bases at V and 5 bases at J; junction bases unmatched: 7. CDR3 coding DNA: TGTGCCATCAGAAGCGGGGGGGCGGAGACCCAGTACTTC. This codes for CAIRSGGAETQYF.